One TCR beta chain is described in this entry. Its antigen is unknown. The data were obtained in a study of T cells after yellow fever vaccination. Broader study findings: A secondary response was less intense yet reached its peak sooner, at day 5 versus 15. Most primary-vaccination clones reappeared after the booster (about 95% CD4, 88% CD8).

TCRdb redid the calling of the 5' RACE reads with MiXCR, one entry per CDR3 protein. The sample has some 350,000 distinct CDR3 sequences; approximately 9% are singletons. The CDR3 is 15 residues long. V was shortened by 6 bases and J by 0 bases, with 12 bases between the two germline ends. Germline loops: CDR1 LNHNV, CDR2 YYDKDF (reference sequence). The receptor comes from a young man who received the YFV17D yellow fever vaccine. The sequencing used PBMCs, collected on the day of the first yellow fever vaccination. The rearrangement uses TRBV15 and TRBJ2-1, with D hard to call. The CDR3 DNA sequence: TGTGCCACCAGGCCCGACTTGAGCTCCTACAATGAGCAGTTCTTC. Its protein product is CATRPDLSSYNEQFF. The full variable domain, with the rest looked up from reference TRBV15 and TRBJ2-1, is DAMVIQNPRYQVTQFGKPVTLSCSQTLNHNVMYWYQQKSSQAPKLLFHYYDKDFNNEADTPDNFQSRRPNTSFCFLDIRSPGLGDTAMYLCATRPDLSSYNEQFFGPGTRLTVL.